This TCR beta chain was sequenced during a study of blood T cell repertoires in COVID-19. Across the study: Samples taken during acute and convalescent COVID-19 were collected in the United States, Italy and Spain. The cDNA or gDNA used as material had been derived from T cells, B-cell-depleted T cells, or PBMCs.

Under the authors' procedure: Reference gene primers were amplified, and this amplification served to estimate nucleated cell counts. Libraries were prepared by immunoSEQ multiplex PCR; TCRdb keeps only in-frame clonotypes and omits some of them. D and trimming were read from the DNA, whereas the V and J calls and clone size are those reported in that table. The sample includes roughly 47,000 clones, roughly 88% of them seen just once. Germline loops: CDR1 SNHLY, CDR2 FYNNEI. The V segment lost 7 bases and the J segment 5 bases; nucleotides outside the gene matches: 5. This CDR3 contains 14 residues.

The TCR sequence derives from a man aged 50-60 years with acute or convalescent COVID-19. The chain uses TRBV2 and TRBJ1-1; 12 nucleotides line up with TRBD1. Sequencing was carried out using peripheral blood. The DNA for the CDR3 is TGTGCCAGCACAAGGGACAGGGGGCTTACTGAAGCTTTCTTT. Amino acids: CASTRDRGLTEAFF.